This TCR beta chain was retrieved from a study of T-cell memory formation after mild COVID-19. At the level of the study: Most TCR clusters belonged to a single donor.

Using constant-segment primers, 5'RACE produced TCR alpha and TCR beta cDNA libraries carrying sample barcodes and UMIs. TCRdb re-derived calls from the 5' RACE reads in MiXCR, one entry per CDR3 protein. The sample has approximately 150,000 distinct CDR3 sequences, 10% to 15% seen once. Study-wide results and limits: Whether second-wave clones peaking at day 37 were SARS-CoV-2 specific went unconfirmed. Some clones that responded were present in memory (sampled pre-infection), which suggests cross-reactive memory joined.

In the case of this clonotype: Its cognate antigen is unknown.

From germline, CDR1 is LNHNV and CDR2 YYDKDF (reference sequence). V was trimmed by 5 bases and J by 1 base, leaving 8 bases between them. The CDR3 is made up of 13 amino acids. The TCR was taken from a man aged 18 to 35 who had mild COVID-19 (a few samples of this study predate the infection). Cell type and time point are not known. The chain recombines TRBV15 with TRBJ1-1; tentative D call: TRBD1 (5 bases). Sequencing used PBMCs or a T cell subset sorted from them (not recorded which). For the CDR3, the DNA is TGTGCCACCAGCCTGGACACGAACACTGAAGCTTTCTTT. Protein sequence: CATSLDTNTEAFF.